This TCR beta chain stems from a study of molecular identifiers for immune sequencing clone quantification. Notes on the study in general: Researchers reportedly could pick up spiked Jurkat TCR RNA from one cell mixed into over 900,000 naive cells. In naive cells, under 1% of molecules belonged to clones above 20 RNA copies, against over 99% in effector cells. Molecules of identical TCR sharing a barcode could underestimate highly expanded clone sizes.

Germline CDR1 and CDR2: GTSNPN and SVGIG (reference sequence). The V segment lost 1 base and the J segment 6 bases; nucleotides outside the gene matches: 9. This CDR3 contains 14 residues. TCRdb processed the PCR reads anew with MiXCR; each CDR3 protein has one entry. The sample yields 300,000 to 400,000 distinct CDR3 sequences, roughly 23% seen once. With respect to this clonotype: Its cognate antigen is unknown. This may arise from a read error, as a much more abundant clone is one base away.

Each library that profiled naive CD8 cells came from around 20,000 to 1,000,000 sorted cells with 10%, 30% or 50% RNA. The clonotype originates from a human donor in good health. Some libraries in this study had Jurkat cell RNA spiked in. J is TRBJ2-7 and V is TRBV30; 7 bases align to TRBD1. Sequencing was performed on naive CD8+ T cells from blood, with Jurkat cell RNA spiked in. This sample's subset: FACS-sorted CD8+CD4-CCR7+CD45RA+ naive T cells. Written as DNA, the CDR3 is TGTGCCTGGAGTGAAGGACAGGCGGCCTGCGAGCAGTACTTC. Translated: CAWSEGQAACEQYF.